Shown below are 29 T cell receptor beta chains from a single sample sequenced in a study of Ad26.COV2.S vaccination and SARS-CoV-2 variants. Described treatment: around 19 received Ad26.COV2.S at low or high dose, single or two shots; roughly 5 received placebo; per-sample allocation not given. Specimen acquisition occurred on day 63 following the initial vaccine or placebo injection. Sequenced by immunoSEQ multiplex PCR; TCRdb stores in-frame clones only, minus some. Found here are some 300,000 clones, about 86% of them singletons; the top ten hold 1.5% to 2.5%. The sequencing here drew on peripheral blood, taken in a trial of Ad26.COV2.S vaccine versus placebo. The receptors stem from a person between 18 and 60 years old who received the Ad26.COV2.S COVID-19 vaccine or a placebo.

V and J are TRBV2 and TRBJ2-7; TRBD2 is a possible D gene (5 bases). The CDR3 loop spans 14 amino acids. The ends were cut back, 6 bases at V and 2 bases at J, with 14 bases in the middle. CDR1 is SNHLY and CDR2 is FYNNEI in the germline V gene. CDR3 protein: CASRGASGTYEQYF. CDR3 in DNA: TGTGCCAGCAGGGGCGCCAGCGGCACCTACGAGCAGTACTTC.

The genes are TRBV18 and TRBJ1-2; weak D call: TRBD1 (5 bases). Germline V lookup: CDR1 KGHSH, CDR2 LQKENI. The CDR3 covers 14 residues. V was shortened by 2 bases and J by 4 bases, with 11 bases between the two germline ends. The CDR3 DNA reads TGTGCCAGCTCACCATCAGACAGTTTCTATGGCTACACCTTC. It codes for CASSPSDSFYGYTF. The whole variable domain, filled in from reference TRBV18 and TRBJ1-2, reads NAGVMQNPRHLVRRRGQEARLRCSPMKGHSHVYWYRQLPEEGLKFMVYLQKENIIDESGMPKERFSAEFPKEGPSILRIQQVVRGDSAAYFCASSPSDSFYGYTFGSGTRLTVV.

V and J are TRBV4-2 and TRBJ2-3, with D maybe TRBD1 (5 bases). There are 17 residues in the CDR3. Trimming pared 0 bases from V and 0 bases from J, leaving 13 bases between. Germline lookup yields CDR1 LGHNA and CDR2 YNFKEQ. The CDR3 nucleotides are TGTGCCAGCAGCCAAGATCGGACACCTTCTAGCACAGATACGCAGTATTTT. Translation gives CASSQDRTPSSTDTQYF.

The rearrangement links TRBV5-4 to TRBJ2-3; unclear D gene. V was cut by 0 bases and J by 4 bases, with 3 bases left in between. In germline, CDR1 is SGHNT, CDR2 YYREEE (reference sequence). This CDR3 has 12 amino acids. The CDR3 spells CASSLESDTQYF. CDR3 sequence (DNA): TGTGCCAGCAGCTTGGAATCAGATACGCAGTATTTT.

This chain's CDR3 is CASRSGASLETQYF. In DNA, the CDR3 is TGCGCCAGCAGATCCGGTGCTAGCCTAGAGACCCAGTACTTC. V usage is TRBV10-2 and J usage is TRBJ2-5; D might be TRBD2 (5 bases). Germline V gene sequence: CDR1 WSHSY, CDR2 SAAADI. This CDR3 has 14 residues. The V end was cut by 6 bases, the J end by 4 bases, with 15 bases between.

This clone was recorded a few times. V is TRBV27 and J is TRBJ1-5; the D gene is possibly TRBD1 (5 bases). The CDR3 covers 15 residues. The ends were cut back, 3 bases at V and 2 bases at J, with 11 bases in the middle. Germline loops: CDR1 MNHEY, CDR2 SMNVEV (reference sequence). The CDR3 here is CASSLGGWGNQPQHF. DNA of the CDR3: TGTGCCAGCAGTTTGGGGGGTTGGGGCAATCAGCCCCAGCATTTT.

This clone has only one observation. The genes are TRBV27 and TRBJ1-2; D not certain. The ends were cut back, 6 bases at V and 2 bases at J, with 16 bases in the middle. This CDR3 comprises 15 residues. Germline loops: CDR1 MNHEY, CDR2 SMNVEV (reference sequence). This CDR3 is CASRNRGGPNYGYTF. For the CDR3, the DNA is TGTGCCAGCAGAAACCGCGGAGGGCCGAACTATGGCTACACCTTC.

The chain combines TRBV3-1 (or the pseudogene TRBV3-2) with TRBJ2-5; D is possibly TRBD2 (5 bases). CDR1 and CDR2 from the germline V gene are LGHDT and YNNKEL (reference sequence). The V gene lost 1 base and the J gene lost 10 bases, with 10 bases spanning the gap. This CDR3 spans 12 amino acids. This CDR3 is CASSQGKAGQYF. For the CDR3, the DNA is TGTGCCAGCAGCCAAGGGAAGGCGGGCCAGTACTTC.

V is TRBV18 and J is TRBJ2-7; D is unclear. Germline CDR1 reads KGHSH; CDR2 reads LQKENI. The CDR3 sequence is 13 residues long. V was cut by 4 bases and J by 5 bases, with 12 bases left in between. For the CDR3, the DNA is TGTGCCAGCTCACAGAATTCAGCCGACGAGCAGTACTTC. Encoded protein: CASSQNSADEQYF. Looking up the rest from reference TRBV18 and TRBJ2-7 gives the full variable domain: NAGVMQNPRHLVRRRGQEARLRCSPMKGHSHVYWYRQLPEEGLKFMVYLQKENIIDESGMPKERFSAEFPKEGPSILRIQQVVRGDSAAYFCASSQNSADEQYFGPGTRLTVT.

The V and J genes are TRBV15 and TRBJ1-2, with unresolved D. This CDR3 region has 14 residues. Germline V gene sequence: CDR1 LNHNV, CDR2 YYDKDF (reference sequence). V shed 0 bases and J shed 4 bases, with 9 bases lying between them. CDR3 residues: CATSRDRTVYGYTF. The DNA for the CDR3 is TGTGCCACCAGCAGAGATAGAACAGTCTATGGCTACACCTTC.

The chain is built from TRBV7-2 and TRBJ1-5; TRBD1 aligns across 8 bases. Germline trimming cut 1 base from V and 3 bases from J; bases unmatched to any gene: 2. Germline V gene sequence: CDR1 SGHTA, CDR2 FQGNSA. The CDR3 covers 15 residues. The chain's CDR3 is CASSLVGQVNQPQHF. CDR3 nucleotide sequence: TGTGCCAGCAGCTTAGTGGGACAGGTCAATCAGCCCCAGCATTTT.

The V gene is TRBV6-2 or TRBV6-3, the J gene TRBJ1-2; TRBD1 aligns across 8 bases. J gave up 4 bases and V 2 bases, and 9 bases lay outside the gene matches. This CDR3 is 16 amino acids long. In germline, CDR1 is MNHEY, CDR2 SVGEGT. CDR3 DNA sequence: TGTGCCAGCAGTTACCGGACGGGGACAGGCATCTATGGCTACACCTTC. It specifies CASSYRTGTGIYGYTF.

J is TRBJ2-7 and V is TRBV10-3, with D possibly called TRBD1 or TRBD2 (5 bases each). The CDR3 has 14 amino acids. Germline V gene data show CDR1 as ENHRY and CDR2 as SYGVKD. V was trimmed by 6 bases and J by 2 bases, leaving 14 bases between them. DNA for the CDR3: TGTGCCATCAGGGGGACGGACGTTGCCTACGAGCAGTACTTC. This codes for CAIRGTDVAYEQYF.

This rearrangement joins TRBV27 to TRBJ1-6, with D unclear. The CDR3 covers 14 residues. The ends were cut back, 4 bases at V and 4 bases at J, with 8 bases in the middle. Germline CDR1 MNHEY, CDR2 SMNVEV (reference sequence). The DNA of the CDR3 is TGTGCCAGCAGTTCGGGAGGTTATAATTCACCCCTCCACTTT. Protein product: CASSSGGYNSPLHF.

J is TRBJ1-2 and V is TRBV12-3 or TRBV12-4, with TRBD1 matching over 7 bases. Trimming took 7 bases from V and 7 from J; bases not matched to a gene: 9. There are 13 residues in the CDR3. The CDR3 nucleotides read TGTGCCAGCACCCAGACAGGGACTCTTGGCTACACCTTC. Translation gives CASTQTGTLGYTF.

The chain combines TRBV6-2 or TRBV6-3 with TRBJ2-7; 7 bases are a match to TRBD2. With 2 bases clipped from V and 0 bases from J, the junction kept 4 bases outside the gene matches. The germline V gene encodes CDR1 MNHEY and CDR2 SVGEGT. There are 15 residues in the CDR3. CDR3 amino acids: CASSYRSGDSYEQYF. The CDR3, as DNA: TGTGCCAGCAGTTACCGAAGCGGGGACTCCTACGAGCAGTACTTC.

This clone was counted between two and nine times. V usage is TRBV29-1 and J usage is TRBJ1-5; D possibly corresponds to TRBD1 (6 bases). Germline CDR1 is SQVTM and CDR2 is ANQGSEA. This CDR3 contains 14 residues. Trimming removed 7 bases from V and 1 base from J, with 14 bases in between. DNA of the CDR3: TGCAGCGCAACTACAGGGAGCAGCAATCAGCCCCAGCATTTT. It is translated as CSATTGSSNQPQHF.

The rearrangement joins TRBV11-2 to TRBJ1-6, with TRBD1 matching 8 bases. Germline CDR1 is SGHAT and CDR2 is FQNNGV. The CDR3 loop spans 14 amino acids. V lost 1 base and J lost 8; bases outside the gene matches: 1. The CDR3 loop reads CASSLGQGYSPLHF. CDR3 sequence (DNA): TGTGCCAGCAGCTTAGGACAGGGGTATTCACCCCTCCACTTT.

This sequence joins TRBV5-5 and TRBJ2-2; TRBD1 might be the D (5 bases). Trimming took off 4 bases at V and 1 base at J, with 14 bases between the two ends. In germline, CDR1 is SGHKS, CDR2 YYEKEE (reference sequence). The CDR3 sequence is 16 residues long. CDR3 sequence: CASSLDIRGNTGELFF. CDR3 DNA: TGTGCCAGCAGCCTGGACATCCGAGGGAACACCGGGGAGCTGTTTTTT.

This sequence joins TRBV18 and TRBJ2-1; 8 bases fit TRBD2. CDR3 length: 16 amino acids. The J segment lost 9 bases and the V segment lost 3 bases, leaving 13 bases of the junction unmatched. The germline V gene encodes CDR1 KGHSH and CDR2 LQKENI. The CDR3 DNA follows: TGTGCCAGCTCACCCTCGGACAGCGGGGGCTTAGGTGAGCAGTTCTTC. Translated, it gives CASSPSDSGGLGEQFF.

This rearrangement joins TRBV4-3 to TRBJ1-4; D might be TRBD1 (5 bases). This CDR3 region has 16 residues. Trimming removed 0 bases at V and 4 bases at J, with 12 bases between. CDR1 is LGHNA and CDR2 is YSLEER in the germline V gene. The CDR3 nucleotides are TGCGCCAGCAGCCAAGATGCGGCGGGACTTAATGAAAAACTGTTTTTT. Its translation: CASSQDAAGLNEKLFF.

The chain uses TRBV11-3 and TRBJ2-2; 14 bases line up with TRBD2. This CDR3 is 17 amino acids long. CDR1 is SGHNT, CDR2 YENEEA, per germline. Trimming took 5 bases from V and 3 from J; bases not matched to a gene: 5. The CDR3 loop reads CASSPGLAGGDTGELFF. The CDR3 DNA follows: TGTGCCAGCAGCCCTGGACTAGCGGGGGGTGACACCGGGGAGCTGTTTTTT.

This clone was recorded only once. The rearrangement joins TRBV18 to TRBJ1-1; tentatively, D is TRBD1 (6 bases). The CDR3 spans 16 residues. The germline V gene has CDR1 KGHSH and CDR2 LQKENI. V dropped 2 bases and J dropped 1 base, with 14 bases sitting between them. CDR3 sequence: CASSPGGWTENTEAFF. The CDR3 DNA sequence: TGTGCCAGCTCACCAGGGGGGTGGACAGAGAACACTGAAGCTTTCTTT.

This rearrangement joins TRBV30 to TRBJ2-1; 9 bases map to TRBD1. V lost 8 bases to trimming and J lost 4 bases; unmatched junction nucleotides: 12. From germline, CDR1 is GTSNPN and CDR2 SVGIG (reference sequence). The CDR3 totals 15 residues. In DNA form, the CDR3 reads TGTGCCGGTGGACAGGGGCCATTCCATTACAATGAGCAGTTCTTC. Translating it yields CAGGQGPFHYNEQFF.

This chain links TRBV19 with TRBJ2-4; D not certain. Germline CDR1 is LNHDA and CDR2 is SQIVND (reference sequence). This CDR3 is built from 14 residues. The V end was cut by 0 bases, the J end by 7 bases, with 10 bases between. As DNA, the CDR3 is TGTGCCAGTAGTATAGACCACATCAAGAACATTCAGTACTTC. Translating it yields CASSIDHIKNIQYF.

This sequence joins TRBV7-2 and TRBJ2-1; D unclear. In germline, CDR1 is SGHTA, CDR2 FQGNSA. The CDR3 totals 14 residues. V was shortened by 7 bases and J by 9 bases, with 19 bases between the two germline ends. The CDR3 is CASTPSRSNIEQFF. For the CDR3, the DNA is TGTGCCAGCACCCCCAGTAGGAGTAACATTGAGCAGTTCTTC. The complete variable domain, with remaining parts taken from reference TRBV7-2 and TRBJ2-1, reads GAGVSQSPSNKVTEKGKDVELRCDPISGHTALYWYRQSLGQGLEFLIYFQGNSAPDKSGLPSDRFSAERTGGSVSTLTIQRTQQEDSAVYLCASTPSRSNIEQFFGPGTRLTVL.

The CDR3: CATSRDYLYEQYF. The CDR3 bases are TGTGCCACCAGCAGAGATTACCTTTACGAGCAGTACTTC. V usage is TRBV15 and J usage is TRBJ2-7; D not certain. Germline V lookup: CDR1 LNHNV, CDR2 YYDKDF (reference sequence). This CDR3 has 13 amino acids. The germline V and J ends were trimmed by 0 bases and 4 bases, with 7 bases remaining between them.

This clone was observed a few times. J is TRBJ1-2 and V is TRBV10-1; D is uncertain. Trimming stripped 5 bases from V and 6 bases from J, with 1 base between. This CDR3 has 9 residues. Germline V lookup: CDR1 WNHNN, CDR2 SYGVQD (reference sequence). The CDR3 bases are TGCGCCAGCAGTAATGGCTACACCTTC. Translated: CASSNGYTF.

The V call is TRBV6-6, the J call TRBJ2-2, with D possibly being TRBD1 (5 bases). The CDR3 is 14 residues long. Per the germline V gene, CDR1 is MNHNY and CDR2 is SVGAGI (reference sequence). V dropped 11 bases and J dropped 2 bases, with 15 bases sitting between them. For the CDR3, the DNA is TGTGCCGGCAAGGGGCAGAGCAACACCGGGGAGCTGTTTTTT. Encoded protein: CAGKGQSNTGELFF.